The sequence of this TCR beta chain was determined in a study of response to subunit inactivated influenza vaccine. Study results and limitations: The authors offered the suggestion that each seasonal influenza vaccination recruits few new T cells.

The CDR3 contains 15 residues. Germline V gene sequence: CDR1 SEHNR, CDR2 FQNEAQ (reference sequence). J lost 3 bases, V lost 4 bases, and 7 bases had no gene match. MiXCR, run by TCRdb on the RT-PCR reads, gives a single entry per CDR3 protein. The sample holds 590,000 or so distinct CDR3 sequences, about 15% seen once. This clonotype was seen more than once but under ten times. The antigen is unknown. The chain employs TRBV7-9 and TRBJ2-7; 9 positions agree with TRBD1. The clonotype originates from a man aged 45-65 years who received an inactivated influenza vaccine. The input for sequencing was PBMCs from blood, taken 14 to 15 days before vaccination. CDR3 DNA: TGTGCCAGCAGCTCATCCGGGACAGGGCTCTACGAGCAGTACTTC. Its translation: CASSSSGTGLYEQYF.